A selection of T cell receptor beta chains follows, all from one sample in a study of T cell responses to AZD1222 COVID-19 vaccine. Generated by immunoSEQ multiplex PCR, the TCRdb table keeps only in-frame clones and is missing some. The sample lists over 100,000 clones; around nine tenths were seen once. This sample comprised peripheral blood, obtained on day 0 of AZD1222 vaccination. The source is an adult in good health. The CDR3 runs from the conserved cysteine through the conserved F or W. The D gene is left open where the match is weak. Size is stated for part of the rows, as once, few or many counts, or as a class when the clone is expanded.

abundance: few; d_gene: .; v_gene: TRBV19; j_gene: TRBJ1-2; CDR3nt: TGTGCCAGCGCCGACAGACTTTATGGCTACACCTTC; CDR3aa: CASADRLYGYTF
abundance: .; d_gene: TRBD1; v_gene: TRBV2; j_gene: TRBJ2-2; CDR3nt: TGTGCCAGCACCCTCCTCCCCGGGACAGCTTACACCGGGGAGCTGTTTTTT; CDR3aa: CASTLLPGTAYTGELFF
abundance: .; d_gene: TRBD1; v_gene: TRBV2; j_gene: TRBJ1-2; CDR3nt: TGTGCCAGCAGGCCGGACAGGGATGGCTACACCTTC; CDR3aa: CASRPDRDGYTF
abundance: .; d_gene: TRBD1; v_gene: TRBV5-4; j_gene: TRBJ2-1; CDR3nt: TGTGCCAGCAGCTTCGGGGACAGCCACAATGAGCAGTTCTTC; CDR3aa: CASSFGDSHNEQFF
abundance: .; d_gene: .; v_gene: TRBV6-5; j_gene: TRBJ1-1; CDR3nt: TGTGCCAGCAGTTACGGCGGGATTATCGGAAACACTGAAGCTTTCTTT; CDR3aa: CASSYGGIIGNTEAFF
abundance: once; d_gene: .; v_gene: TRBV3-1/TRBV3-2; j_gene: TRBJ1-6; CDR3nt: TGTGCCAGCAGCCAAGTCATCGCGGATTCACCCCTCCACTTT; CDR3aa: CASSQVIADSPLHF
abundance: few; d_gene: .; v_gene: TRBV2; j_gene: TRBJ1-1; CDR3nt: TGTGCCAGCAGGATCAGTGCCGACACTGAAGCTTTCTTT; CDR3aa: CASRISADTEAFF
abundance: once; d_gene: .; v_gene: TRBV28; j_gene: TRBJ1-5; CDR3nt: TGTGCCAGCAGTCCGTCCCGTGGGAGCCAGCCCCAGCATTTT; CDR3aa: CASSPSRGSQPQHF
abundance: .; d_gene: .; v_gene: TRBV7-3; j_gene: TRBJ2-7; CDR3nt: TGTGCCAGCAGCTTAACATACGGCCCTTTAGAGCAGTACTTC; CDR3aa: CASSLTYGPLEQYF
abundance: .; d_gene: .; v_gene: TRBV9; j_gene: TRBJ1-2; CDR3nt: TGTGCCAGCCTTTCTCCGATTGGATCGGGCTACACCTTC; CDR3aa: CASLSPIGSGYTF
abundance: .; d_gene: .; v_gene: TRBV5-8; j_gene: TRBJ2-1; CDR3nt: TGTGCCAGCAGCTTGCCCCTTGTGGTCCGCTCCTACAATGAGCAGTTCTTC; CDR3aa: CASSLPLVVRSYNEQFF
abundance: .; d_gene: .; v_gene: TRBV5-5; j_gene: TRBJ2-5; CDR3nt: TGTGCCAGCAGCTTGGAGGGGAGACGAGAGACCCAGTACTTC; CDR3aa: CASSLEGRRETQYF
abundance: .; d_gene: .; v_gene: TRBV7-3; j_gene: TRBJ1-1; CDR3nt: TGTGCCAGCAGCTTAGCGGGGCTAGGGCGCACTGAAGCTTTCTTT; CDR3aa: CASSLAGLGRTEAFF
abundance: .; d_gene: TRBD2; v_gene: TRBV5-1; j_gene: TRBJ2-7; CDR3nt: TGCGCCAGCAGCTACCAGCGGGAGGGCGGGCACGAGCAGTACTTC; CDR3aa: CASSYQREGGHEQYF
abundance: .; d_gene: TRBD1; v_gene: TRBV30; j_gene: TRBJ2-1; CDR3nt: TGTGCCTGGAGTACCCACAGGGGGCTAGGAGGGAATGAGCAGTTCTTC; CDR3aa: CAWSTHRGLGGNEQFF
abundance: .; d_gene: TRBD1; v_gene: TRBV28; j_gene: TRBJ2-5; CDR3nt: TGTGCCAGCAGTTTGACCCGACAGGGGCGGCAAGAGACCCAGTACTTC; CDR3aa: CASSLTRQGRQETQYF
abundance: once; d_gene: TRBD2; v_gene: TRBV10-3; j_gene: TRBJ2-5; CDR3nt: TGTGCCATCAGTGAGTCGACGGGGGGTGAGACCCAGTACTTC; CDR3aa: CAISESTGGETQYF
abundance: .; d_gene: TRBD1; v_gene: TRBV28; j_gene: TRBJ1-2; CDR3nt: TGTGCCAGCAGTTATCCATCAGGGACAGGGGGCGTCATCCACTATGGCTACACCTTC; CDR3aa: CASSYPSGTGGVIHYGYTF
abundance: .; d_gene: TRBD2; v_gene: TRBV4-1; j_gene: TRBJ2-1; CDR3nt: TGCGCCAGCAGCCAAGGGACTAGCGGGTGGTACAATGAGCAGTTCTTC; CDR3aa: CASSQGTSGWYNEQFF
abundance: .; d_gene: .; v_gene: TRBV19; j_gene: TRBJ1-3; CDR3nt: TGTGCCAGCGAACTTAGCTCTGGAAACACCATATATTTT; CDR3aa: CASELSSGNTIYF
abundance: .; d_gene: .; v_gene: TRBV20-1; j_gene: TRBJ1-2; CDR3nt: TGCAGTGCCCGAGTAGGATATGGCTACACCTTC; CDR3aa: CSARVGYGYTF
abundance: few; d_gene: .; v_gene: TRBV29-1; j_gene: TRBJ1-2; CDR3nt: TGCAGCGTTGCAGGTTCCAGCTATGGCTACACCTTC; CDR3aa: CSVAGSSYGYTF
abundance: .; d_gene: .; v_gene: TRBV27; j_gene: TRBJ1-1; CDR3nt: TGTGCCAGCAGTACCCTACAGGGTACCACTGAAGCTTTCTTT; CDR3aa: CASSTLQGTTEAFF
abundance: .; d_gene: .; v_gene: TRBV28; j_gene: TRBJ2-3; CDR3nt: TGTGCCAGCAGTCCTACCGGTACTAGCACAGATACGCAGTATTTT; CDR3aa: CASSPTGTSTDTQYF
abundance: .; d_gene: TRBD1; v_gene: TRBV7-6; j_gene: TRBJ2-7; CDR3nt: TGTGCCAGCAGCTTAGCCGGGACAGGGGACTACGAGCAGTACTTC; CDR3aa: CASSLAGTGDYEQYF
abundance: .; d_gene: .; v_gene: TRBV24-1; j_gene: TRBJ1-2; CDR3nt: TGTGCCACCAGTGATCAGGACGGAAACTATGGCTACACCTTC; CDR3aa: CATSDQDGNYGYTF
abundance: .; d_gene: .; v_gene: TRBV15; j_gene: TRBJ1-1; CDR3nt: TGTGCCACCTCCCGGGACTGGAACACTGAAGCTTTCTTT; CDR3aa: CATSRDWNTEAFF
abundance: .; d_gene: .; v_gene: TRBV12-3/TRBV12-4; j_gene: TRBJ1-2; CDR3nt: TGTGCCAGCAGCCCCGGTGGGGGGGATGGCTACACCTTC; CDR3aa: CASSPGGGDGYTF
abundance: .; d_gene: TRBD2; v_gene: TRBV27; j_gene: TRBJ2-3; CDR3nt: TGTGCCAGCAGTTTATCCCGCTATAAGGAGCGGGAGTCTTCAGATACGCAGTATTTT; CDR3aa: CASSLSRYKERESSDTQYF
abundance: .; d_gene: .; v_gene: TRBV6-2/TRBV6-3; j_gene: TRBJ2-7; CDR3nt: TGTGCCAGCAGTTACAGGTACGAGCAGTACTTC; CDR3aa: CASSYRYEQYF
abundance: .; d_gene: .; v_gene: TRBV10-3; j_gene: TRBJ2-1; CDR3nt: TGTGCCGCCCGGGGTCCGGTTACGGGTGAGCAGTTCTTC; CDR3aa: CAARGPVTGEQFF
abundance: .; d_gene: TRBD2; v_gene: TRBV5-1; j_gene: TRBJ2-7; CDR3nt: TGCGCCAGCAGCTTGCTAGCGGGAGACTACGAGCAGTACTTC; CDR3aa: CASSLLAGDYEQYF
abundance: .; d_gene: .; v_gene: TRBV28; j_gene: TRBJ1-1; CDR3nt: TGTGCCAGCAGTAAGGGTTTAAGGCAGACTCGAGCTTTCTTT; CDR3aa: CASSKGLRQTRAFF
abundance: once; d_gene: .; v_gene: TRBV6-6; j_gene: TRBJ2-7; CDR3nt: TGTGCCAGCAGTTACTCGAAGTCACTCTCCTACGAGCAGTACTTC; CDR3aa: CASSYSKSLSYEQYF
abundance: .; d_gene: .; v_gene: TRBV7-9; j_gene: TRBJ1-1; CDR3nt: TGTGCCAGCAGTTGGGCCAATGTCGGGACACCCGGGGCAAAAGCTTTCTTT; CDR3aa: CASSWANVGTPGAKAFF
abundance: .; d_gene: TRBD1; v_gene: TRBV28; j_gene: TRBJ2-7; CDR3nt: TGTGCCAGCAGATCCGGGACAGGGATCTACGAGCAGTACTTC; CDR3aa: CASRSGTGIYEQYF
abundance: .; d_gene: TRBD1; v_gene: TRBV5-1; j_gene: TRBJ1-3; CDR3nt: TGCGCCAGCAGGACAGGGGGCAGCGGAAACACCATATATTTT; CDR3aa: CASRTGGSGNTIYF
abundance: .; d_gene: .; v_gene: TRBV20-1; j_gene: TRBJ1-2; CDR3nt: TGCAGTGCTAGTCTCGGAAGTAACTATGGCTACACCTTC; CDR3aa: CSASLGSNYGYTF
abundance: .; d_gene: .; v_gene: TRBV20-1; j_gene: TRBJ1-1; CDR3nt: TGCAGTGCTAGTAGACGGGGCACTGAAGCTTTCTTT; CDR3aa: CSASRRGTEAFF
abundance: .; d_gene: .; v_gene: TRBV24-1; j_gene: TRBJ2-1; CDR3nt: TGTGCCACCCAGGGCTACAATGAGCAGTTCTTC; CDR3aa: CATQGYNEQFF
abundance: .; d_gene: .; v_gene: TRBV29-1; j_gene: TRBJ1-2; CDR3nt: TGCAGCGTACCGAGGGAGGAGCCTCGGTATGGCTACACCTTC; CDR3aa: CSVPREEPRYGYTF
abundance: .; d_gene: .; v_gene: TRBV5-1; j_gene: TRBJ2-7; CDR3nt: TGCGCCAGCAAGGCCACCCCTTCGGGACATACCTACGAGCAGTACTTC; CDR3aa: CASKATPSGHTYEQYF
abundance: once; d_gene: .; v_gene: TRBV5-1; j_gene: TRBJ2-1; CDR3nt: TGCGCCAGCAGCTCTTACGGAGGCCATGAGCAGTTCTTC; CDR3aa: CASSSYGGHEQFF
abundance: .; d_gene: .; v_gene: TRBV7-3; j_gene: TRBJ1-1; CDR3nt: TGTGCCAGCAGCTTAACGGGGACACCGGGCAGAACTGAAGCTTTCTTT; CDR3aa: CASSLTGTPGRTEAFF
abundance: .; d_gene: .; v_gene: TRBV5-1; j_gene: TRBJ2-5; CDR3nt: TGCGCCAGCAGCCGCCGAACGGAGACCCAGTACTTC; CDR3aa: CASSRRTETQYF
abundance: .; d_gene: TRBD1; v_gene: TRBV2; j_gene: TRBJ2-2; CDR3nt: TGTGCCAGCAGTCAACAGGGGACCGGGGAGCTGTTTTTT; CDR3aa: CASSQQGTGELFF
abundance: .; d_gene: .; v_gene: TRBV24-1; j_gene: TRBJ2-2; CDR3nt: TGTGCCACCAGTGATTCTAGGGGCACCGGGGAGCTGTTTTTT; CDR3aa: CATSDSRGTGELFF
abundance: .; d_gene: .; v_gene: TRBV30; j_gene: TRBJ2-7; CDR3nt: TGTGCCTGGATGAGGGGTAACTCCTACGAGCAGTACTTC; CDR3aa: CAWMRGNSYEQYF